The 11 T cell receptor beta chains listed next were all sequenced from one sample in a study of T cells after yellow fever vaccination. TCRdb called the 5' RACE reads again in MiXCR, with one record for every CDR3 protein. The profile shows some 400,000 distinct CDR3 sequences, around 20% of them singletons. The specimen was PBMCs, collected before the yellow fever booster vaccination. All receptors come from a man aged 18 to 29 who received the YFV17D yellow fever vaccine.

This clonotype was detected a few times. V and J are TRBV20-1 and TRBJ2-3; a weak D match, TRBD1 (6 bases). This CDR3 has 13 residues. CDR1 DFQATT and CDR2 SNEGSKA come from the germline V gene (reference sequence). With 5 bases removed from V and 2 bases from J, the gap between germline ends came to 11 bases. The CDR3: CSAQTGITDTQYF. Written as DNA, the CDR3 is TGCAGTGCTCAGACAGGCATCACAGATACGCAGTATTTT.

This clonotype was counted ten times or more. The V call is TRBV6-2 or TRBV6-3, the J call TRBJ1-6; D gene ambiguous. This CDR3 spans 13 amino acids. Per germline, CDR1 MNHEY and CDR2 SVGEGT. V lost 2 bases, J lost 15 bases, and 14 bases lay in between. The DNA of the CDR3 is TGTGCCAGCAGTTACCAGCCGGGCTCCGGCCTCCACTTT. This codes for CASSYQPGSGLHF.

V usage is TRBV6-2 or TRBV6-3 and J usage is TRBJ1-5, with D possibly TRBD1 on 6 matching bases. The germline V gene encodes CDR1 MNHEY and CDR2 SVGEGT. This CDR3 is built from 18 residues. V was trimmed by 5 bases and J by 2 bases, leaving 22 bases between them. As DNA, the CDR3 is TGTGCCAGCAGTCTACCCGCTTCGGGGGGCAGAGGCAATCAGCCCCAGCATTTT. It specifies CASSLPASGGRGNQPQHF.

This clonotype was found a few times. The CDR3 loop reads CASNSKGYEQYF. CDR3 nucleotides: TGTGCCAGCAATTCGAAGGGGTACGAGCAGTACTTC. The chain recombines TRBV4-2 with TRBJ2-7; tentative D call: TRBD1 (5 bases). V lost 7 bases and J lost 4, with 11 bases in between. This CDR3 has 12 residues. The germline V gene encodes CDR1 LGHNA and CDR2 YNFKEQ.

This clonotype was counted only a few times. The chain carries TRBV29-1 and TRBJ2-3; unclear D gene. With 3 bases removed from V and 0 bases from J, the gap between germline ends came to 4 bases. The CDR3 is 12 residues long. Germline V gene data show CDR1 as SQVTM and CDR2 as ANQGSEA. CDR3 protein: CSVEVSTDTQYF. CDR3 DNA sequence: TGCAGCGTTGAGGTCAGCACAGATACGCAGTATTTT.

The CDR3 loop reads CASSQGQVNTGELFF. CDR3 bases: TGCGCCAGCAGCCAAGGCCAGGTGAACACCGGGGAGCTGTTTTTT. The J gene is TRBJ2-2, the V gene TRBV4-3; no reliable D call. This CDR3 has 15 residues. The V gene's germline CDR1 is LGHNA and CDR2 YSLEER. Trimming took 1 base from V and 1 from J, leaving 7 bases between them.

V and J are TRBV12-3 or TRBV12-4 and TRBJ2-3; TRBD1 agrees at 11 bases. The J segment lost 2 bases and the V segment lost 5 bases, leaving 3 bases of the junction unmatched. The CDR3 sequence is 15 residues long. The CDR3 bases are TGTGCCAGCAGTCCGGGACAGGGGGTCACAGATACGCAGTATTTT. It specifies CASSPGQGVTDTQYF.

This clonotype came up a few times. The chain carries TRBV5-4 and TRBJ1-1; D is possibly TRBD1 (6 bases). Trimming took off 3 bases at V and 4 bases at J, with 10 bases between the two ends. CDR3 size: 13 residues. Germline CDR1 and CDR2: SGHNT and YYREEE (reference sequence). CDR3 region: CASSWGQSTEAFF. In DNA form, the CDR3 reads TGTGCCAGCAGCTGGGGGCAGTCCACTGAAGCTTTCTTT.

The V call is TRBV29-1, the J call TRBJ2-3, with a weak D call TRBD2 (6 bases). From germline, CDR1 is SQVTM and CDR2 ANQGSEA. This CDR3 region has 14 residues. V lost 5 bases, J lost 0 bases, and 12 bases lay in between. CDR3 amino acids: CSVTSGFSTDTQYF. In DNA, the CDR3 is TGCAGCGTTACAAGCGGGTTTAGCACAGATACGCAGTATTTT.

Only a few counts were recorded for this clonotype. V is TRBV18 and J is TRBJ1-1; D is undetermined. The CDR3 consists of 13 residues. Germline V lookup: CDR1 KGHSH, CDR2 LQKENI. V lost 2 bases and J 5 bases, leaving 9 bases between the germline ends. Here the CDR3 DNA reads TGTGCCAGCTCACCAGAGGAAGAAACTGAAGCTTTCTTT. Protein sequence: CASSPEEETEAFF.

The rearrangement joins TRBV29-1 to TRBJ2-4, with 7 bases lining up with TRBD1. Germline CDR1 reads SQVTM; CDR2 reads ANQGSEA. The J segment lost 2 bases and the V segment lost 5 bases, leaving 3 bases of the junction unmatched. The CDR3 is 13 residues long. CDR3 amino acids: CSVRQGTKNIQYF. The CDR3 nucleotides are TGCAGCGTTCGACAGGGAACCAAAAACATTCAGTACTTC.